A selection of T cell receptor beta chains follows, all from one sample in a study of regulatory T cells in long-lasting Graves disease. MiXCR, applied by TCRdb to the multiplex PCR reads, yields one record per CDR3 protein. This table has approximately 500,000 distinct CDR3 sequences, roughly 21% appearing once. This sample comprised peripheral blood mononuclear cells (PBMCs), obtained when the disease was refractory, from a patient treated with antithyroid drugs. The origin of the receptors is a female donor with Graves disease. The CDR3 runs from the conserved cysteine through the conserved F or W.

J gene: TRBJ2-3; V gene: TRBV5-1; CDR3 protein: CASSFGSSTDTQYF
J gene: TRBJ2-7; V gene: TRBV20-1; CDR3 protein: CSALATAAYEQYF
J gene: TRBJ1-1; V gene: TRBV12-3/TRBV12-4; CDR3 protein: CASTHRRLLNTEAFF
J gene: TRBJ1-1; V gene: TRBV24-1; CDR3 protein: CATSDSGAPEAFF
J gene: TRBJ1-1; V gene: TRBV29-1; CDR3 protein: CSVHRLFEAFF
J gene: TRBJ2-6; V gene: TRBV9; CDR3 protein: CASSEPRQPPNLYSGANVLTF
J gene: TRBJ2-7; V gene: TRBV6-1; CDR3 protein: CASSERGSEQYF
J gene: TRBJ1-2; V gene: TRBV29-1; CDR3 protein: CSVRTTGVYGYTF
J gene: TRBJ2-2; V gene: TRBV7-3; CDR3 protein: CASRPTNTGELFF
J gene: TRBJ1-6; V gene: TRBV2; CDR3 protein: CASSESRDWGAEYNSPLHF
J gene: TRBJ1-2; V gene: TRBV4-3; CDR3 protein: CASSFLSTGPAGYTF
J gene: TRBJ2-1; V gene: TRBV28; CDR3 protein: CASSLVIGGDWKSPLEQFF
J gene: TRBJ2-7; V gene: TRBV15; CDR3 protein: CATSPRTGQTYEQYF
J gene: TRBJ2-1; V gene: TRBV28; CDR3 protein: CASSSRTVLPLGEQFF
J gene: TRBJ1-2; V gene: TRBV19; CDR3 protein: CASRRVSSGYTF
J gene: TRBJ1-2; V gene: TRBV20-1; CDR3 protein: CSANIDRGLGYGYTF
J gene: TRBJ2-5; V gene: TRBV3-1; CDR3 protein: CASSQVGDRSGGETQYF
J gene: TRBJ1-5; V gene: TRBV12-3/TRBV12-4; CDR3 protein: CASSGDSVSNQPQHF
J gene: TRBJ2-3; V gene: TRBV28; CDR3 protein: CASKNSGVPPDTQYF
J gene: TRBJ2-2; V gene: TRBV20-1; CDR3 protein: CSASRNTGELFF
J gene: TRBJ1-1; V gene: TRBV6-5; CDR3 protein: CASSYPNTGEAFF
J gene: TRBJ1-3; V gene: TRBV10-3; CDR3 protein: CAISESKQIASGNTIYF
J gene: TRBJ2-1; V gene: TRBV20-1; CDR3 protein: CSARPYNEQFF
J gene: TRBJ1-5; V gene: TRBV2; CDR3 protein: CATSDWGDQPQHF
J gene: TRBJ2-6; V gene: TRBV28; CDR3 protein: CASSLPAGGPSGANVLTF
J gene: TRBJ2-7; V gene: TRBV5-6; CDR3 protein: CASSSYPGQGNSYEQYF
J gene: TRBJ2-7; V gene: TRBV4-1; CDR3 protein: CASSQDGQGAYEQYF
J gene: TRBJ2-7; V gene: TRBV20-1; CDR3 protein: CSARDLTGTGANEQYF
J gene: TRBJ1-2; V gene: TRBV28; CDR3 protein: CASSLGGDRYGYTF
J gene: TRBJ2-2; V gene: TRBV24-1; CDR3 protein: CATSASGRAQERSGELFF
J gene: TRBJ1-2; V gene: TRBV19; CDR3 protein: CASSRDRIYGYTF
J gene: TRBJ1-1; V gene: TRBV7-2; CDR3 protein: CASSLVLWVTTEAFF
J gene: TRBJ1-1; V gene: TRBV28; CDR3 protein: CAGGEVNTEASF
J gene: TRBJ1-4; V gene: TRBV5-1; CDR3 protein: CASSSTGQGNEKLFF
J gene: TRBJ2-6; V gene: TRBV7-2; CDR3 protein: CASGSRSGANVLTF
J gene: TRBJ1-5; V gene: TRBV24-1; CDR3 protein: CATSDHGTGNQPQHF
J gene: TRBJ1-2; V gene: TRBV28; CDR3 protein: CASKEGRGAFGYTF
J gene: TRBJ1-2; V gene: TRBV6-5; CDR3 protein: CASSYGQSPSGYTF
J gene: TRBJ2-5; V gene: TRBV20-1; CDR3 protein: CSARDGGGNQETQYF
J gene: TRBJ2-4; V gene: TRBV6-5; CDR3 protein: CASSYSGFGGIPNIQYF
J gene: TRBJ1-1; V gene: TRBV6-5; CDR3 protein: CASSSLGKVTEAFF
J gene: TRBJ1-1; V gene: TRBV30; CDR3 protein: CAWSVRPEAFF
J gene: TRBJ1-2; V gene: TRBV27; CDR3 protein: CASSLSVPRGKVGYTF
J gene: TRBJ2-7; V gene: TRBV12-3/TRBV12-4; CDR3 protein: CASRVAGGSYEQYF
J gene: TRBJ1-1; V gene: TRBV29-1; CDR3 protein: CSGLGRAGVAFF